Listed here is a single TCR beta chain. CDR1 is SQVTM and CDR2 is ANQGSEA in the germline V gene. Trimming stripped 4 bases from V and 11 bases from J, with 14 bases between. The CDR3 has 11 residues. The source of the sample is a study of shared clonotypes between healthy human individuals. Study details: A couple of women and a few men aged 18 to 49 served as donors.

CD45RO-negative, CCR7-selected cells formed the naive CD8 fraction, which excluded terminally differentiated effector memory CD45RA+ cells. The repertoire was sequenced with immunoSEQ multiplex PCR; TCRdb's copy has only in-frame clones and lacks some. The sample records about 2.2 million clones, just under 95% being singletons. This clonotype originated in a young man in good health. Some clones in this sample may be carry-over from other donors' samples. Sequenced material: naive CD8+ T cells from PBMCs. V and J are TRBV29-1 and TRBJ2-5, with a weak D call TRBD1 (8 bases). The CDR3 bases are TGCAGCGTTGGGACAGGGCGGGAGCAGTACTTC. This codes for CSVGTGREQYF.